This T cell receptor beta chain was identified during a study of blood T cell repertoires in COVID-19. Study-level information: PBMCs, B-cell-depleted T cells, or T cells provided the cDNA or gDNA that made up the material.

In the original processing: Reference gene primer amplification in the assay estimated nucleated cell counts. The table came from immunoSEQ multiplex PCR; TCRdb's copy has only in-frame clones and leaves some out. The V and J calls and clone size come from that table; D and trimming were worked out from the DNA. The sample holds 100,000 to 150,000 clones; approximately 83% are singletons and the top ten take 4% to 5%. Looked up from germline, CDR1 is MNHEY and CDR2 is SMNVEV (reference sequence). V shed 3 bases and J shed 3 bases, with 8 bases lying between them. The CDR3 consists of 14 residues. This clonotype was obtained from a woman in her sixties or seventies with acute or convalescent COVID-19. Sequenced input: peripheral blood. This chain joins TRBV27 and TRBJ1-4, with D perhaps matching TRBD1 (5 bases). Written as DNA, the CDR3 is TGTGCCAGCAGTTTGGGCAGGGCTAATGAAAAACTGTTTTTT. This sequence encodes CASSLGRANEKLFF.